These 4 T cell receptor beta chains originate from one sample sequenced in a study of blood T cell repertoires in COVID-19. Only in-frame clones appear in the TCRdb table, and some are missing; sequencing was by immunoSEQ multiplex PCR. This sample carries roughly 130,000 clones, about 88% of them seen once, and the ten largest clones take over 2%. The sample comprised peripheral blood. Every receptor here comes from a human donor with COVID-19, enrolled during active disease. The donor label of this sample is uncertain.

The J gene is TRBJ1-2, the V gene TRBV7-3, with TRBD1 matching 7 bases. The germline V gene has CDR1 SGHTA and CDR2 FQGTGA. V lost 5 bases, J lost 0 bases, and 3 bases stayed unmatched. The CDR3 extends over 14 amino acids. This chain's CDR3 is CASSPTGANYGYTF. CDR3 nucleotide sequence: TGTGCCAGCAGCCCTACAGGGGCTAACTATGGCTACACCTTC.

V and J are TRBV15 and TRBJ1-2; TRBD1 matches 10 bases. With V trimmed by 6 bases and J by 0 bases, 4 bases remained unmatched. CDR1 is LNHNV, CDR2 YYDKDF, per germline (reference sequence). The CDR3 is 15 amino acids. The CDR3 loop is CATSRDRGPNYGYTF. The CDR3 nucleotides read TGTGCCACCAGTCGGGACAGGGGACCTAACTATGGCTACACCTTC.

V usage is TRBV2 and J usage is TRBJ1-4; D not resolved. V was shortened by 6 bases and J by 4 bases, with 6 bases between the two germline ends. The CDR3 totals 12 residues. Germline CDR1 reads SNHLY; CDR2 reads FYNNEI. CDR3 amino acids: CASRKSNEKLFF. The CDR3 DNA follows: TGTGCCAGCAGGAAGAGTAATGAAAAACTGTTTTTT.

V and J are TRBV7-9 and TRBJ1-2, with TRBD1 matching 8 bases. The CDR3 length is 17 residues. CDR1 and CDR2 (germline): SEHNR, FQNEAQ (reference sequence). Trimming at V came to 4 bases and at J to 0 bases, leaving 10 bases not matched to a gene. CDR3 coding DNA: TGTGCCAGCAGCTCGGGACAGGCAATTGATCCTAACTATGGCTACACCTTC. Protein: CASSSGQAIDPNYGYTF.